This T cell receptor (beta chain) was observed in a study of T cell responses to AZD1222 COVID-19 vaccine. Study-wide findings and caveats: Spike as a whole was targeted by vaccine-associated CD4 TCRs, dominant at 160-218 and 743-854.

CDR1 and CDR2 (germline): KGHSH, LQKENI. The CDR3 contains 13 residues. Trimming removed 4 bases from V and 5 bases from J, with 9 bases in between. Produced via immunoSEQ multiplex PCR; TCRdb's table is partial and in-frame only. This table has 140,000 to 150,000 clones, approximately 90% appearing once. In the case of this clone: The target antigen is unknown.

The sequence was collected from an adult who received the AZD1222 COVID-19 vaccine. Here the sequenced sample was peripheral blood, taken 28 days after the second AZD1222 dose. V and J are TRBV18 and TRBJ1-5; D is perhaps TRBD1 (5 bases). The CDR3 region is CASSRGEDQPQHF. The CDR3 DNA reads TGTGCCAGCTCACGGGGGGAAGATCAGCCCCAGCATTTT.